A single sample gave rise to the 22 T cell receptor beta chains below, sequenced in a study of blood T cells in healthy people across ages. For the second PCR, which ran for about 7 to 11 cycles, a sample-barcoded 5' primer and a J-beta primer mix were used. MiXCR was run by TCRdb on the 5' RACE reads, yielding one entry per CDR3 protein. The sample holds roughly 1.5 million distinct CDR3 sequences, 40% to 45% seen once. The sequencing input was blood. The receptor source for this set is a woman aged 18-29 years in good health.

The chain combines TRBV4-1 with TRBJ2-1; D remains unclear. The CDR3 is made up of 15 amino acids. V was trimmed by 1 base and J by 3 bases, leaving 10 bases between them. The germline V gene encodes CDR1 MGHRA and CDR2 YSYEKL. The CDR3 spells CASSQGEVVYNEQFF. DNA of the CDR3: TGCGCCAGCAGCCAAGGAGAGGTGGTCTACAATGAGCAGTTCTTC.

This clonotype was recorded a few times. The gene calls are TRBV12-3 or TRBV12-4 and TRBJ2-1; D possibly uses TRBD1 or TRBD2 (5 bases each). V was clipped by 5 bases and J by 4 bases, with 15 bases between them. CDR3 size: 15 residues. Written as DNA, the CDR3 is TGTGCCAGCAGTCCCGCCTGGGGGAATTACAATGAGCAGTTCTTC. Amino acid sequence: CASSPAWGNYNEQFF.

This clonotype was counted only a few times. V gene TRBV6-2 or TRBV6-3 combines with J gene TRBJ2-5, with a tentative D call TRBD1 (5 bases). The assigned J gene may be wrong: the sequence end matches TRBJ2-7 better. Per the germline V gene, CDR1 is MNHEY and CDR2 is SVGEGT. This CDR3 spans 13 amino acids. This CDR3 reads CASSYGHVGEQYF. CDR3 DNA sequence: TGTGCCAGCAGTTACGGACACGTCGGCGAGCAGTACTTC.

In its sample, this clonotype was seen a few times. The chain joins TRBV7-9 to TRBJ1-2; TRBD1 is a possible D gene (6 bases). CDR1 is SEHNR and CDR2 is FQNEAQ in the germline V gene (reference sequence). The CDR3 runs to 15 residues. Trimming stripped 3 bases from V and 3 bases from J, with 14 bases between. The CDR3 loop is CASSLVTGKDYGYTF. DNA for the CDR3: TGTGCCAGCAGCTTGGTGACAGGAAAGGACTATGGCTACACCTTC.

The chain joins TRBV6-6 to TRBJ2-5, with 9 bases that match TRBD1. The CDR3 has 14 residues. Trimming at V came to 5 bases and at J to 4 bases, leaving 5 bases not matched to a gene. Germline values: CDR1 MNHNY, CDR2 SVGAGI (reference sequence). CDR3 region: CASSDRGRGETQYF. The CDR3 nucleotides are TGTGCCAGCAGTGACAGGGGGAGGGGAGAGACCCAGTACTTC.

The V call is TRBV12-3 or TRBV12-4, the J call TRBJ1-5, with TRBD1 as a possible D gene (6 bases). The CDR3 is made up of 15 amino acids. Between the trimmed V and J ends, which lost 1 base and 7 bases, there was a span of 14 bases. The CDR3 loop reads CASSLDRVGLQPQHF. The CDR3 nucleotides read TGTGCCAGCAGTTTAGACAGGGTGGGATTGCAGCCCCAGCATTTT.

V gene TRBV5-1 combines with J gene TRBJ1-1, with D unresolved. Germline V gene sequence: CDR1 SGHRS, CDR2 YFSETQ. The ends were cut back, 4 bases at V and 8 bases at J, with 15 bases in the middle. There are 13 residues in the CDR3. The CDR3 is CASSLRLGREAFF. The CDR3 coding sequence is TGCGCCAGCAGCCTAAGATTGGGGAGGGAAGCTTTCTTT.

This clonotype turned up a few times. The chain couples TRBV6-1 to TRBJ2-7, with 7 bases lining up with TRBD2. The end of the DNA aligns better with TRBJ2-5, so the J call may be wrong. There are 16 residues in the CDR3. Germline CDR1 MNHNS, CDR2 SASEGT. In DNA, the CDR3 is TGTGCCAGCAGTGAGTTGGGAACTAGCGAGCAAGAGACCCAGTACTTC. This translates into CASSELGTSEQETQYF.

J is TRBJ2-7 and V is TRBV9; D possibly corresponds to TRBD1 (8 bases). Germline V gives CDR1 SGDLS, CDR2 YYNGEE. This CDR3 is built from 15 residues. V lost 3 bases and J 6 bases, leaving 19 bases between the germline ends. The CDR3 DNA follows: TGTGCCAGCAGCGCAGGGGGGGGGACAGGAGGCGAGCAGTACTTC. Protein: CASSAGGGTGGEQYF.

This clonotype was counted a few times. The chain recombines TRBV10-3 with TRBJ2-1; the D is unclear. Germline values: CDR1 ENHRY, CDR2 SYGVKD. The CDR3 loop spans 15 amino acids. Trimming removed 6 bases from V and 5 bases from J, with 17 bases in between. CDR3 DNA sequence: TGTGCCATCAGCGTTCGCCAGCGAGGAAACAATGAGCAGTTCTTC. Protein sequence: CAISVRQRGNNEQFF.

The chain joins TRBV7-2 to TRBJ2-7; D ambiguous. Germline CDR1 is SGHTA and CDR2 is FQGNSA. With 2 bases removed from V and 2 bases from J, the gap between germline ends came to 10 bases. The CDR3 is made up of 14 amino acids. CDR3 amino acids: CASSLMNGPYEQYF. Here the CDR3 DNA reads TGTGCCAGCAGCTTAATGAACGGTCCCTACGAGCAGTACTTC. Full variable domain (missing parts from reference TRBV7-2 and TRBJ2-7): GAGVSQSPSNKVTEKGKDVELRCDPISGHTALYWYRQSLGQGLEFLIYFQGNSAPDKSGLPSDRFSAERTGGSVSTLTIQRTQQEDSAVYLCASSLMNGPYEQYFGPGTRLTVT.

V usage is TRBV15 and J usage is TRBJ2-3, with TRBD2 matching 10 bases. The CDR3 is 19 residues long. V was clipped by 5 bases and J by 0 bases; unmatched bases: 14. Germline CDR1 reads LNHNV; CDR2 reads YYDKDF (reference sequence). The CDR3 is CATSEGAGGPLTSTDTQYF. As DNA, the CDR3 is TGTGCCACCAGCGAGGGAGCGGGAGGGCCTTTGACTAGCACAGATACGCAGTATTTT.

This clonotype was counted only a few times. V gene TRBV6-6 combines with J gene TRBJ1-1, with TRBD1 identical over 8 bases. Trimming removed 7 bases from V and 5 bases from J; junction bases left unmatched: 9. Germline V CDR1 and CDR2: MNHNY, SVGAGI (reference sequence). The length of the CDR3 is 14 residues. The CDR3 loop reads CASIDRGLMTEAFF. CDR3 DNA: TGTGCCAGCATCGACAGGGGACTGATGACTGAAGCTTTCTTT.

Of note for this clonotype: The likely explanation is a read error, given a far larger clone one base away. The rearrangement links TRBV6-2 or TRBV6-3 to TRBJ1-2; TRBD1 aligns across 7 bases. The CDR3 is 12 residues long. CDR1 is MNHEY, CDR2 SVGEGT, per germline. CDR3 amino acids: CASRTGTYGHTF. CDR3 coding DNA: TGTGCCAGCCGGACAGGAACCTATGGCCACACCTTC.

The chain couples TRBV24-1 to TRBJ2-2; the match to TRBD1 covers 8 bases. CDR3 size: 18 residues. From germline, CDR1 is KGHDR and CDR2 SFDVKD. J gave up 0 bases and V 4 bases, and 9 bases lay outside the gene matches. The CDR3 coding sequence is TGTGCCACCAGTGACAAAGACAGGGGTGGGTCGAACACCGGGGAGCTGTTTTTT. It is translated as CATSDKDRGGSNTGELFF.

The chain has TRBV4-3 and TRBJ1-6; possibly TRBD1 for D (5 bases). Per germline, CDR1 LGHNA and CDR2 YSLEER. V lost 1 base, J lost 16 bases, and 20 bases lay in between. CDR3 length: 15 amino acids. DNA for the CDR3: TGCGCCAGCAGCCAAGGGGGCGCAGGACGGGACGCTCTCCACTTT. Its protein is CASSQGGAGRDALHF.

The chain combines TRBV4-3 with TRBJ2-4; D perhaps matches TRBD2 (5 bases). The J call is in doubt because the DNA end fits TRBJ2-7 better. Germline V gene sequence: CDR1 LGHNA, CDR2 YSLEER. This CDR3 has 17 residues. CDR3: CASSQDYYQRTSYEQYF. CDR3 nucleotides: TGCGCCAGCAGCCAAGATTACTACCAGCGGACCTCCTACGAGCAGTACTTC.

This clonotype was counted a few times. For the CDR3, the DNA is TGTGCCACCAGTGCCGATGGGGAGACCCAGTACTTC. This encodes CATSADGETQYF. The chain recombines TRBV24-1 with TRBJ2-5; unclear D gene. V gave up 5 bases and J gave up 5 bases, with 8 bases separating them. CDR1 and CDR2 (germline): KGHDR, SFDVKD. The length of the CDR3 is 12 residues.

This clonotype has only a few counts. The CDR3 sequence: CASSLKAVYGYTF. The CDR3, as DNA: TGTGCCAGCAGCTTAAAAGCCGTCTATGGCTACACCTTC. The rearrangement joins TRBV7-2 to TRBJ1-2; D ambiguous. The CDR3 contains 13 residues. The ends were cut back, 2 bases at V and 4 bases at J, with 8 bases in the middle. CDR1 and CDR2 (germline): SGHTA, FQGNSA.

This rearrangement joins TRBV4-3 to TRBJ2-7; the D gene is possibly TRBD1 (6 bases). The V and J ends lost 4 bases and 3 bases respectively, with 16 bases between them. Germline V gene sequence: CDR1 LGHNA, CDR2 YSLEER. This CDR3 comprises 15 residues. The CDR3 nucleotides are TGCGCCAGCAGCCTCAAGGGGGTTGGGATCTACGAGCAGTACTTC. It specifies CASSLKGVGIYEQYF.

This clonotype was seen a few times. The rearrangement links TRBV4-3 to TRBJ2-5; D gene uncertain. V lost 3 bases and J lost 4, with 15 bases in between. Germline loops: CDR1 LGHNA, CDR2 YSLEER. The CDR3 length is 15 residues. This CDR3 is CASSQGDFSRETQYF. DNA for the CDR3: TGCGCCAGCAGCCAGGGCGACTTCTCTCGAGAGACCCAGTACTTC.

This clonotype came up a few times. J is TRBJ1-5 and V is TRBV4-2, with a weak D call TRBD1 (6 bases). This CDR3 is 18 amino acids long. Trimming took off 1 base at V and 1 base at J, with 17 bases between the two ends. Germline V gene lookup returns CDR1 LGHNA and CDR2 YNFKEQ. The CDR3 loop is CASSQAGDIPRSNQPQHF. The CDR3 DNA sequence: TGTGCCAGCAGCCAAGCCGGGGACATCCCAAGGAGCAATCAGCCCCAGCATTTT.